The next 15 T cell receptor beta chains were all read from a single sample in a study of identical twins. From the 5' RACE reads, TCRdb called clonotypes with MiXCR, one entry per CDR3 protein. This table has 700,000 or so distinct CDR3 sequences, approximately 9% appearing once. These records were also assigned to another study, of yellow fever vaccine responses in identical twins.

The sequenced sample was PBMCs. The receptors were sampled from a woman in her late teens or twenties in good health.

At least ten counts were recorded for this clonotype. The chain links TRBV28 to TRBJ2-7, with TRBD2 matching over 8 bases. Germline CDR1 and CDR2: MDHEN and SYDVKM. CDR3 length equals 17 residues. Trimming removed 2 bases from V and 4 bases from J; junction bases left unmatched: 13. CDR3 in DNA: TGTGCCAGCAGTTTACGAGGGACTAGATTACTCATTTACGAGCAGTACTTC. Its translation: CASSLRGTRLLIYEQYF. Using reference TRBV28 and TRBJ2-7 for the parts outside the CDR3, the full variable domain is DVKVTQSSRYLVKRTGEKVFLECVQDMDHENMFWYRQDPGLGLRLIYFSYDVKMKEKGDIPEGYSVSREKKERFSLILESASTNQTSMYLCASSLRGTRLLIYEQYFGPGTRLTVT.

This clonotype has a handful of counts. The CDR3 coding sequence is TGTGCCAGCAGGAATCATAGGACAGGGGTCTATGAAGCTTTCTTT. Translated: CASRNHRTGVYEAFF. The chain combines TRBV12-3 or TRBV12-4 with TRBJ1-1; TRBD1 agrees at 9 bases. CDR3 length: 15 residues. With 6 bases clipped from V and 7 bases from J, the junction kept 12 bases outside the gene matches.

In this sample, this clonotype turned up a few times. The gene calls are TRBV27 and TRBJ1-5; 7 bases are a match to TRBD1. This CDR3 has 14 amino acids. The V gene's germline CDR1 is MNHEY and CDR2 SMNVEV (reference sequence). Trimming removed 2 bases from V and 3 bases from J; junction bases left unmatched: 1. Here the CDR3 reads CASSLDRDNQPQHF. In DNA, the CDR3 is TGTGCCAGCAGTTTAGACAGGGACAATCAGCCCCAGCATTTT.

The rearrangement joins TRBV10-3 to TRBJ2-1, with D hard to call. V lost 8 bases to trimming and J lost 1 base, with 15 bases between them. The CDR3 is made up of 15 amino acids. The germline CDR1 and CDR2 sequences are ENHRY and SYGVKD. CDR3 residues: CAIFDDRLSYNEQFF. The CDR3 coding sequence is TGTGCCATCTTTGACGATCGCCTTTCCTACAATGAGCAGTTCTTC.

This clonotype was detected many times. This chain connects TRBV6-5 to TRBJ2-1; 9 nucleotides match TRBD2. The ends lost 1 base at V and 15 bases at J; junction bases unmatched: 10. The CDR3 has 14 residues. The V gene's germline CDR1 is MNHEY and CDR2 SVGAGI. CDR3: CASSYFRTGTSRFF. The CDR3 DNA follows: TGTGCCAGCAGTTACTTTCGAACAGGGACTAGCCGGTTCTTC.

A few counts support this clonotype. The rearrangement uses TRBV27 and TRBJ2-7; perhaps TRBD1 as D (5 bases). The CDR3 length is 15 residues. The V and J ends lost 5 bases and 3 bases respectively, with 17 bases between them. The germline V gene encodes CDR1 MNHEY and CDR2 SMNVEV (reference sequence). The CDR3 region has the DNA TGTGCCAGCAGTCACGACAGATTGAGAGACTACGAGCAGTACTTC. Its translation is CASSHDRLRDYEQYF.

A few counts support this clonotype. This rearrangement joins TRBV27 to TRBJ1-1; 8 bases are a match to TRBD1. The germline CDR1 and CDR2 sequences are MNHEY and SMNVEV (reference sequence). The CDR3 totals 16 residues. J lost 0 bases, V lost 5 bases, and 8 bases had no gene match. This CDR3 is CASSPQDRDMNTEAFF. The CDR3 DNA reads TGTGCCAGCAGTCCCCAGGACAGGGACATGAACACTGAAGCTTTCTTT.

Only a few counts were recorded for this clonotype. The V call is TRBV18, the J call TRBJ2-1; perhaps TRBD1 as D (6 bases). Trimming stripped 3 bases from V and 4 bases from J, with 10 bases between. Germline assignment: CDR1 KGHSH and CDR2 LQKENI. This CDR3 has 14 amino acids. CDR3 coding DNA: TGTGCCAGCTCACCTCGACAGGAATACAATGAGCAGTTCTTC. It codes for CASSPRQEYNEQFF. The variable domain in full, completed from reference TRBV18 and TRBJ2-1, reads NAGVMQNPRHLVRRRGQEARLRCSPMKGHSHVYWYRQLPEEGLKFMVYLQKENIIDESGMPKERFSAEFPKEGPSILRIQQVVRGDSAAYFCASSPRQEYNEQFFGPGTRLTVL.

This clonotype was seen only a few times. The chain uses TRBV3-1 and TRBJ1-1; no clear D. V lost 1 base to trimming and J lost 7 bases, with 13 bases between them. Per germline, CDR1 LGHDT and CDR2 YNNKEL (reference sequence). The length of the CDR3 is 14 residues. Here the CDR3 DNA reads TGTGCCAGCAGCCAAGTTCCCAAGACCGGTGAAGCTTTCTTT. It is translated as CASSQVPKTGEAFF. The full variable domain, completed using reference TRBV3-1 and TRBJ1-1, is DTAVSQTPKYLVTQMGNDKSIKCEQNLGHDTMYWYKQDSKKFLKIMFSYNNKELIINETVPNRFSPKSPDKAHLNLHINSLELGDSAVYFCASSQVPKTGEAFFGQGTRLTVV.

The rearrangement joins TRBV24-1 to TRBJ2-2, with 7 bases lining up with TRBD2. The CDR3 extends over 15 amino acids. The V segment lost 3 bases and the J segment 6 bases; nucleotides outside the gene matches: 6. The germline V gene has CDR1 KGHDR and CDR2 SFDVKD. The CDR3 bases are TGTGCCACCAGTGATCCCCGGGGGGATGCCGGGGAGCTGTTTTTT. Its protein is CATSDPRGDAGELFF.

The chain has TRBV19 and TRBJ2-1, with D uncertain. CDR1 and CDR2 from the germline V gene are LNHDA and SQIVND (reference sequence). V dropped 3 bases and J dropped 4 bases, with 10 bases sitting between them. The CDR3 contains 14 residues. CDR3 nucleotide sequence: TGTGCCAGTAGTATTGGTGGCCGATACAATGAGCAGTTCTTC. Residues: CASSIGGRYNEQFF. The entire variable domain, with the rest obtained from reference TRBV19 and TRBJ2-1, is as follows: DGGITQSPKYLFRKEGQNVTLSCEQNLNHDAMYWYRQDPGQGLRLIYYSQIVNDFQKGDIAEGYSVSREKKESFPLTVTSAQKNPTAFYLCASSIGGRYNEQFFGPGTRLTVL.

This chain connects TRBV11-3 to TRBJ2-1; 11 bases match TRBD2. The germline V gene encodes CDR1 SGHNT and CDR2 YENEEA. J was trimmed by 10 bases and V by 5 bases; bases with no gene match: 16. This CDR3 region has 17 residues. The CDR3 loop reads CASSGGVTSGKVWEQFF. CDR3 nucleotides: TGTGCCAGCAGCGGGGGGGTGACTAGCGGGAAGGTTTGGGAGCAGTTCTTC.

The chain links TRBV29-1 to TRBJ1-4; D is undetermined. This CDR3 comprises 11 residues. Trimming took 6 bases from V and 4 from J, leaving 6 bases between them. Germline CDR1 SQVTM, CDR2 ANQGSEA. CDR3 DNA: TGCAGCGTGAGGGTTAATGAAAAACTGTTTTTT. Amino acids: CSVRVNEKLFF.

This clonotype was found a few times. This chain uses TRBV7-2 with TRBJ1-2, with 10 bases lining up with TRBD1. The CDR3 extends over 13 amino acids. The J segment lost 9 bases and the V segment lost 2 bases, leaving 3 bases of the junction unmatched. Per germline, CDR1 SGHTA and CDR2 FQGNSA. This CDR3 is CASSLRDRGSYTF. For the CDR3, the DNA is TGTGCCAGCAGCTTAAGGGACAGGGGTAGCTACACCTTC.

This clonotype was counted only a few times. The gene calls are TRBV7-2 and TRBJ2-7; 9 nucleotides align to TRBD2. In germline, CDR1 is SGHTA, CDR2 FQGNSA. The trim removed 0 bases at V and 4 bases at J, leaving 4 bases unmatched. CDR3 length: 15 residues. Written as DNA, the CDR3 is TGTGCCAGCAGCTTAGCGACTAGCGGATCTTACGAGCAGTACTTC. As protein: CASSLATSGSYEQYF.